This entry concerns a single TCR beta chain. The target of this receptor is not known. Base qualities are missing; no much larger clone stands one base away. Each donor gave one peripheral blood draw, averaging approximately 120 mL, which was collected into heparinised tubes. A BD FACSAria II and a panel including CD45RO, CCR7, CD25, CD127, CD95 and CD27 were used to sort naive, central memory, regulatory and stem cell-like memory CD4+ T cells. A purity above 98% was achieved for all sorted populations. Right away, PBMCs were isolated by Lymphoprep density gradient centrifugation and were stained directly, with no culture step. To minimize batch effects, samples were stained and sorted in pairs, one healthy donor with one patient per experiment. This entry comes from a study of beta chain features in type 1 diabetes listed by TCRdb under 2018. Turning to the overall study: Mean age, gender distribution, total cell number and subset yield were not different between patients and healthy donors. A total of roughly 100 million sorted cells were examined across all samples, and the number of cells per subset was strongly correlated with RNA yield. The study compared TCRB repertoires of sorted circulating CD4+ T cell subsets between recently diagnosed type 1 diabetes patients and matched healthy donors. Regulatory and stem cell-like memory subsets were obtained from only 8 patients and roughly eight healthy donors, while naive and central memory subsets were obtained from all 30 or so donors.

The investigation overall reported the following: Because cDNA rather than genomic DNA was sequenced, highly expressing activated cells could have been over-represented, although no difference in activation and CD3 levels was found between groups. Fewer insertions and more nucleotide deletions at VDJ recombination sites were observed in patients with type 1 diabetes, implying thymic rearrangement abnormalities. Type 1 diabetes patients showed a moderate but significant shortening of TCRB CDR3 length in all four CD4+ subsets. Naive, central memory and regulatory TCRB repertoires appeared to be more alike among patients than among healthy donors. Because small numbers of individuals were included in the HLA sub-analyses, any influence of HLA type on TCRB rearrangement was left unresolved. PCR may preferentially amplify shorter templates, but because patient and control samples were amplified and corrected together, any resulting skew would affect both groups equally.

In the germline V gene (reference sequence), CDR1 corresponds to SEHNR and CDR2 to FQNEAQ. V and J are truncated by 9 bases and 6 bases respectively, leaving an intervening sequence of 24 bases. The CDR3 spans 16 residues, from the cysteine through the phenylalanine. Here the CDR3 DNA is all that survives: 48 bases in frame from base 1. The High Capacity cDNA Reverse Transcription Kit was used to reverse transcribe all of the isolated RNA, meaning that expressed TCRB transcripts were what got sequenced. Deep immunoSEQ sequencing was applied to naive, central memory and regulatory T cell samples, giving an average of approximately 4 million total reads per sample. After sorted cells were lysed in RLT buffer, RNA was extracted with DNase-treated RNeasy Micro or Mini kits, with the choice depending on cell number. Each cell subset was processed on its own to prevent cross-contamination, while patient and healthy donor samples were processed together. The immunoSEQ multiplex PCR was used to amplify TCRB sequences from cDNA, generating 87-bp fragments that spanned the CDR3 region. Amplicons were sequenced on the Illumina HiSeq platform. In the original analysis: PCR bias was corrected computationally using synthetic template baselines, and reads within Hamming distance 2 were collapsed, with unmergeable singletons discarded. By aligning reads against IMGT, V, D and J genes, CDR3 length, and insertions or deletions at six rearrangement sites were assigned. Within each subset, clonotype counts were normalized to the number of sorted cells before true diversity and Gini coefficients were calculated with the tcR R package. Repertoire sharing was quantified using the overlap coefficient calculated on TCRB nucleotide sequences. Out-of-frame TCRB sequences from naive cells were analyzed as a proxy for the pre-selection repertoire. The immuneACCESS repertoire file appears here via TCRdb, limited to in-frame rearrangements. These files lack a portion of the clones; in checked studies, under half of the deficit traces to unresolved V genes, and the cause of the others is not known. V, J and clone size reflect that table, while D and trimming were determined from the DNA. Present in this sample are 860,000 or so clones, roughly 16% of which were seen just once. The ten largest account for 0.023% of the sample.

The clonotype comes from a woman aged 18-35 years in good health. Input material: naive CD4+ T cells from blood. The cell subset or site label here, explained by the study, means: true naive CD4+ T cells. The rearrangement combines TRBV7-9 with TRBJ2-4; possibly the D gene is TRBD1, per 7 matching bases. The CDR3 reads CARVRGATGSVNIQYF. Here is the DNA: TGTGCCAGGGTCCGCGGGGCGACAGGGAGTGTAAACATTCAGTACTTC.